This T cell receptor beta chain appears in the sequencing data of a study of read filtering for tumor transcriptome and immune sequencing. Overall study: After DNase treatment, RNA was made into whole-transcriptome libraries. Per sample, TCR-region reads ranged about 4 to 10.27 million by IR-seq, 85 to 1273 by RNA-seq. General observations from the study: Single-read clonotypes: 80% to 90% of IR-seq clonotypes (approximately 3.7% of reads), 74.6% of RNA-seq clonotypes (around 45% of reads). Correlation between methods rose after single-read clonotypes were removed.

Molecular barcoded adaptors covering alpha/delta and beta/gamma chains were used on 400 to 450 ng RNA. Via MiXCR, TCRdb re-called the reads, giving one row per CDR3 protein. The profile shows tens of thousands of distinct CDR3 sequences, approximately 20% of them singletons. The CDR3 extends over 15 amino acids. After removal of 10 bases from V and 0 bases from J, the junction contained 6 bases not matched to a gene. CDR1 is LNHDA and CDR2 is SQIVND in the germline V gene (reference sequence). This clonotype was detected ten times or more. Its target is not known. This clonotype was obtained from a donor aged 40 or older with multiple myeloma. The chain couples TRBV19 to TRBJ2-6; 7 bases match TRBD1. Sequenced input: a population of CD138-negative cells sorted from bone marrow. The CDR3 reads CATKTGPSGANVLTF. The CDR3 DNA sequence: TGTGCCACTAAGACAGGGCCCTCTGGGGCCAACGTCCTGACTTTC.